This TCR beta chain was sequenced for a study of blood T cell repertoires in COVID-19. The wider study: Both acute and convalescent COVID-19 samples were obtained from the United States, Italy and Spain. Sample material is recorded as cDNA or gDNA derived from T cells, B-cell-depleted T cells, or PBMCs.

The CDR3 is 16 residues long. Between the trimmed V and J ends, which lost 4 bases and 1 base, there was a span of 14 bases. Germline V gives CDR1 ENHRY, CDR2 SYGVKD. The assay was immunoSEQ multiplex PCR, and TCRdb's table has in-frame clones only and misses some. The table lists about 160,000 clones, approximately 85% of them singletons, with 9.5% to 11% in the top ten. Sequencing was performed on peripheral blood. The sequence was collected from a man aged 55-75 years with active or convalescent COVID-19. The chain carries TRBV10-3 and TRBJ2-1, with D perhaps TRBD2 (5 bases). The CDR3 loop is CAISGVGSGSYNEQFF. For the CDR3, the DNA is TGTGCCATCAGTGGGGTGGGGAGCGGTTCCTACAATGAGCAGTTCTTC.